These 26 T cell receptor beta chains originate from one sample sequenced in a study of T cells after yellow fever vaccination. TCRdb ran MiXCR on the 5' RACE reads and lists one entry per CDR3 protein. The data show under 350,000 distinct CDR3 sequences, with about 4% seen just once and approximately 23% held by the top ten. The specimen was PBMCs, collected 5 days after the yellow fever booster vaccination. The receptor source for this set is a man aged 18 to 30 who received the YFV17D yellow fever vaccine.

The V and J genes are TRBV7-2 and TRBJ2-1; 8 bases are a match to TRBD2. The V and J ends lost 2 bases and 6 bases, in that order; junction bases with no gene match: 18. The CDR3 is 19 residues long. Germline V gene data show CDR1 as SGHTA and CDR2 as FQGNSA. CDR3 sequence reads: CASSLQRRVTSGRINEQFF. DNA of the CDR3: TGTGCCAGCAGCTTACAAAGGCGGGTAACTAGCGGAAGGATCAATGAGCAGTTCTTC.

This clonotype was seen only a few times. The rearrangement joins TRBV7-2 to TRBJ2-5, with D unresolved. Germline CDR1 is SGHTA and CDR2 is FQGNSA. The CDR3 is made up of 13 amino acids. V was pared by 6 bases and J by 5 bases, with 13 bases between. The chain's CDR3 is CASRDTTWETQYF. CDR3 in DNA: TGTGCCAGCAGAGATACAACCTGGGAGACCCAGTACTTC. Based on the CDR3 plus reference TRBV7-2 and TRBJ2-5, the full variable domain is GAGVSQSPSNKVTEKGKDVELRCDPISGHTALYWYRQSLGQGLEFLIYFQGNSAPDKSGLPSDRFSAERTGGSVSTLTIQRTQQEDSAVYLCASRDTTWETQYFGPGTRLLVL.

This clonotype appeared a few times. The V and J genes are TRBV7-9 and TRBJ2-5, with D possibly matching TRBD1 (6 bases). Trimming took 2 bases from V and 5 from J, leaving 12 bases between them. The germline V gene has CDR1 SEHNR and CDR2 FQNEAQ (reference sequence). The CDR3 spans 14 residues. CDR3 in amino acids: CASSLSTGLETQYF. CDR3 in DNA: TGTGCCAGCAGCTTAAGCACAGGGCTTGAGACCCAGTACTTC.

This clonotype was observed many times. The chain uses TRBV5-1 and TRBJ2-1; 8 nucleotides align to TRBD2. V was clipped by 2 bases and J by 2 bases; unmatched bases: 3. Looked up from germline, CDR1 is SGHRS and CDR2 is YFSETQ. This CDR3 has 15 residues. The CDR3 loop reads CASSFTSGTYNEQFF. CDR3 nucleotides: TGCGCCAGCAGCTTTACTAGCGGCACCTACAATGAGCAGTTCTTC.

This chain connects TRBV11-2 to TRBJ1-2; 12 nucleotides align to TRBD1. This CDR3 comprises 13 residues. CDR1 SGHAT and CDR2 FQNNGV come from the germline V gene. V shed 4 bases and J 8 bases; nucleotides not matched to a gene: 2. The CDR3 region is CASSSGQGAGYTF. The CDR3 DNA reads TGTGCCAGCAGCTCGGGACAGGGGGCCGGCTACACCTTC.

This chain connects TRBV7-9 to TRBJ1-5; D uncertain. This CDR3 region has 14 residues. Trimming left V 7 bases short and J 0 bases short, with 10 bases between. Germline V CDR1 and CDR2: SEHNR, FQNEAQ (reference sequence). In DNA, the CDR3 is TGTGCCAGCAACAGACCCTATAGCAATCAGCCCCAGCATTTT. Translated: CASNRPYSNQPQHF. Together with reference TRBV7-9 and TRBJ1-5, the CDR3 gives the full variable domain: DTGVSQNPRHKITKRGQNVTFRCDPISEHNRLYWYRQTLGQGPEFLTYFQNEAQLEKSRLLSDRFSAERPKGSFSTLEIQRTEQGDSAMYLCASNRPYSNQPQHFGDGTRLSIL.

This chain uses TRBV20-1 with TRBJ2-3, with 11 bases matching TRBD2. With V trimmed by 3 bases and J by 3 bases, 8 bases remained unmatched. The CDR3 runs to 16 residues. Germline CDR1 is DFQATT and CDR2 is SNEGSKA (reference sequence). The CDR3 coding sequence is TGCAGTGCTAGCCCACTAGCGGGGGTGTGGACAGATACGCAGTATTTT. It encodes CSASPLAGVWTDTQYF.

This chain connects TRBV7-9 to TRBJ2-5; 10 positions match TRBD1. V was clipped by 6 bases and J by 5 bases; unmatched bases: 12. CDR3 length: 16 amino acids. The germline gives CDR1 SEHNR, CDR2 FQNEAQ (reference sequence). CDR3 residues: CASSSTRTGGTETQYF. As DNA, the CDR3 is TGTGCCAGCAGTTCAACTCGGACAGGGGGTACTGAGACCCAGTACTTC.

A note on this clonotype: Its ends do not fully match the called genes, so a read error is possible. This chain links TRBV29-1 with TRBJ1-1; TRBD1 is a possible D gene (6 bases). Germline CDR1 SQVTM, CDR2 ANQGSEA. The length of the CDR3 is 12 residues. CDR3 nucleotides: TGCAGCGTGAGTACAGGGTTGACTGATGCTTTCTTT. This encodes CSVSTGLTDAFF. The whole variable domain, filled in from reference TRBV29-1 and TRBJ1-1, reads SAVISQKPSRDICQRGTSLTIQCQVDSQVTMMFWYRQQPGQSLTLIATANQGSEATYESGFVIDKFPISRPNLTFSTLTVSNMSPEDSSIYLCSVSTGLTDAFFGQGTRLTVV.

This clonotype was detected ten times or more. The chain has TRBV20-1 and TRBJ2-5; D tentatively fits TRBD1 or TRBD2 (5 bases each). The CDR3 covers 13 residues. Germline assignment: CDR1 DFQATT and CDR2 SNEGSKA (reference sequence). With 3 bases removed from V and 1 base from J, the gap between germline ends came to 9 bases. This CDR3 is CSASWDLQETQYF. The CDR3 coding sequence is TGCAGTGCTAGTTGGGACCTCCAAGAGACCCAGTACTTC.

This clonotype was detected only a few times. CDR3 loop: CASSQDLYSSNYGYTF. The CDR3 coding sequence is TGTGCCAGCAGCCAAGATCTGTACAGCTCTAACTATGGCTACACCTTC. The V gene is TRBV3-1, the J gene TRBJ1-2; D remains ambiguous. V was pared by 0 bases and J by 0 bases, with 11 bases between. The CDR3 spans 16 residues. Germline V gene lookup returns CDR1 LGHDT and CDR2 YNNKEL (reference sequence).

This clonotype was detected only a few times. The chain links TRBV11-1 to TRBJ2-1, with a weak D call TRBD2 (6 bases). V was cut by 5 bases and J by 8 bases, with 19 bases left in between. Looked up from germline, CDR1 is SGHAT and CDR2 is FQDESV (reference sequence). CDR3 length: 15 amino acids. The CDR3 reads CASSAWVGRFDEQFF. DNA of the CDR3: TGTGCCAGCAGCGCCTGGGTCGGGAGATTCGATGAGCAGTTCTTC.

This clonotype has a count of ten or more. V and J are TRBV4-3 and TRBJ1-6, with D possibly being TRBD1 (6 bases). Trimming shortened V by 4 bases and J by 8 bases, and 12 bases separated the two germline ends. The CDR3 has 14 residues. CDR1 is LGHNA and CDR2 is YSLEER in the germline V gene. CDR3 sequence (DNA): TGCGCCAGCAGCCGTACAGGGACTGATTCACCCCTCCACTTT. Its protein product is CASSRTGTDSPLHF.

This clonotype showed up just a few times. This chain joins TRBV20-1 and TRBJ1-1, with D perhaps matching TRBD1 (6 bases). Germline assignment: CDR1 DFQATT and CDR2 SNEGSKA (reference sequence). V was shortened by 5 bases and J by 11 bases, with 18 bases between the two germline ends. There are 12 residues in the CDR3. In DNA, the CDR3 is TGCAGTGCTGTCGGGGGGGGCGAAGGGGCTTTCTTT. As protein: CSAVGGGEGAFF.

The sample holds many counts of this clonotype. V is TRBV27 and J is TRBJ1-2; D gene ambiguous. V lost 3 bases to trimming and J lost 6 bases, with 11 bases between them. This CDR3 region has 13 residues. Germline CDR1 MNHEY, CDR2 SMNVEV (reference sequence). The DNA for the CDR3 is TGTGCCAGCAGTTTCAGCGGTTTGGATGGCTACACCTTC. Amino acids: CASSFSGLDGYTF.

The V and J genes are TRBV7-9 and TRBJ1-2, with no clear D. Germline-derived CDR1 and CDR2 are SEHNR and FQNEAQ (reference sequence). The length of the CDR3 is 11 residues. The V and J ends lost 4 bases and 6 bases respectively, with 6 bases between them. CDR3 bases: TGTGCCAGCAGCTACTCAAATGGCTACACCTTC. This codes for CASSYSNGYTF.

There are a few counts of this clonotype. The rearrangement joins TRBV5-1 to TRBJ2-1; 10 bases are a match to TRBD2. The CDR3 contains 17 residues. The trim removed 7 bases at V and 0 bases at J, leaving 10 bases unmatched. Germline V CDR1 and CDR2: SGHRS, YFSETQ. The CDR3 nucleotides are TGCGCCAGCGGAACACCGGGACTAGCGACCTCCTACAATGAGCAGTTCTTC. Residues: CASGTPGLATSYNEQFF.

This clonotype was observed at least ten times. The chain carries TRBV12-3 or TRBV12-4 and TRBJ2-7, with D possibly called TRBD1 or TRBD2 (5 bases each). This CDR3 is 16 amino acids long. Trimming removed 1 base from V and 2 bases from J, with 15 bases in between. CDR3 in DNA: TGTGCCAGCAGTTTAGGCCCCTCAGGGACCCCCTACGAGCAGTACTTC. This encodes CASSLGPSGTPYEQYF.

The sample holds a few counts of this clonotype. The chain carries TRBV6-2 or TRBV6-3 and TRBJ1-5; no firm D call. Trimming stripped 1 base from V and 3 bases from J, with 10 bases between. The CDR3 extends over 15 amino acids. Germline V CDR1 and CDR2: MNHEY, SVGEGT. The CDR3 protein is CASSYLGNINQPQHF. Written as DNA, the CDR3 is TGTGCCAGCAGTTACTTGGGGAATATCAATCAGCCCCAGCATTTT.

This sequence joins TRBV18 and TRBJ1-3, with no clear D. The length of the CDR3 is 13 residues. Trimming pared 2 bases from V and 4 bases from J, leaving 6 bases between. Germline CDR1 KGHSH, CDR2 LQKENI. CDR3 loop: CASSPGIGNTIYF. The CDR3 DNA follows: TGTGCCAGCTCACCAGGCATCGGAAACACCATATATTTT.

This clonotype was observed a handful of times. The rearrangement joins TRBV10-3 to TRBJ2-7; the D gene is possibly TRBD2 (7 bases). Germline values: CDR1 ENHRY, CDR2 SYGVKD. The CDR3 runs 15 residues. V dropped 5 bases and J dropped 3 bases, with 17 bases sitting between them. CDR3 region: CAISSRGAGSYEQYV. In nucleotides, the CDR3 is TGTGCCATCAGTAGCCGGGGGGCCGGTAGCTACGAGCAGTACGTC.

This clonotype has a handful of counts. The J gene is TRBJ2-7, the V gene TRBV7-9; 11 bases fit TRBD2. The J segment lost 2 bases and the V segment lost 3 bases, leaving 3 bases of the junction unmatched. The CDR3 spans 15 residues. Germline V CDR1 and CDR2: SEHNR, FQNEAQ (reference sequence). This CDR3 reads CASSLLAGGAYEQYV. The CDR3 region has the DNA TGTGCCAGCAGCTTGCTAGCGGGGGGAGCCTACGAGCAGTACGTC.

The rearrangement links TRBV28 to TRBJ2-7; TRBD1 might be the D (6 bases). This CDR3 has 14 amino acids. V gave up 5 bases and J gave up 4 bases, with 15 bases separating them. Germline CDR1 and CDR2: MDHEN and SYDVKM. Here the CDR3 reads CASSPRDTYYEQYF. In DNA form, the CDR3 reads TGTGCCAGCAGTCCCCGGGACACTTATTACGAGCAGTACTTC.

Notes on this clonotype: One junction end disagrees with the germline gene, perhaps due to a read error. The chain couples TRBV12-3 or TRBV12-4 to TRBJ2-7; no clear D. The CDR3 consists of 14 residues. CDR3 nucleotide sequence: TGTGCCAGCTGTTTAGTGGCAGGTGCCTACGAGCAGTACTTC. This codes for CASCLVAGAYEQYF.

The table lists this clonotype with many counts. The chain joins TRBV6-5 to TRBJ1-2, with D perhaps matching TRBD1 (5 bases). V lost 0 bases, J lost 4 bases, and 15 bases lay in between. The CDR3 runs to 16 residues. Germline CDR1 and CDR2: MNHEY and SVGAGI. CDR3 bases: TGTGCCAGCAGTTACTCGGGGCAGGGTAGTTTCTATGGCTACACCTTC. Its protein is CASSYSGQGSFYGYTF.

This clonotype was seen a handful of times. The chain combines TRBV30 with TRBJ2-7, with 11 bases matching TRBD1. Germline V lookup: CDR1 GTSNPN, CDR2 SVGIG (reference sequence). The CDR3 length is 14 residues. The junction had 5 bases not matched to a gene; V was cut back by 0 bases and J by 7 bases. The DNA of the CDR3 is TGTGCCTGGAGTGTCGGACAGGGGGCGAGTGAGCAGTACTTC. Protein product: CAWSVGQGASEQYF.